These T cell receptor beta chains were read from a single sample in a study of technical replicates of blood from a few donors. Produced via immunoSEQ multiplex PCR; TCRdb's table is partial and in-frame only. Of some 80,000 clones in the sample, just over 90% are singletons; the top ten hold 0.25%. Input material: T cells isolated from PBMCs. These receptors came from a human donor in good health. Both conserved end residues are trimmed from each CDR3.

CDR3 protein: ASSEMHLPNEQF
V gene: TRBV2
J gene: TRBJ2-1

CDR3 protein: ASWDRGLMNTEAF
V gene: TRBV6-1
J gene: TRBJ1-1

CDR3 protein: ASSSTGTTTLNTEAF
V gene: TRBV7-8
J gene: TRBJ1-1

CDR3 protein: ASSSRTGRFEQY
V gene: TRBV5-4
J gene: TRBJ2-7

CDR3 protein: ASSPFPEAKNIQY
V gene: TRBV5-4
J gene: TRBJ2-4

CDR3 protein: ASDRGRGSGANVLT
V gene: TRBV11-2
J gene: TRBJ2-6

CDR3 protein: ASSIAEPQF
V gene: TRBV23-1
J gene: TRBJ2-1

CDR3 protein: ASTVRRRGNQPQH
V gene: TRBV6-5
J gene: TRBJ1-5

CDR3 protein: ASSNRDGGRPEAF
V gene: TRBV19
J gene: TRBJ1-1

CDR3 protein: AISARGQGGIYNEQF
V gene: TRBV10-3
J gene: TRBJ2-1

CDR3 protein: ASSLVGQGWNTIY
V gene: TRBV5-1
J gene: TRBJ1-3

CDR3 protein: ASSQRTTSYEQY
V gene: TRBV4-1
J gene: TRBJ2-7

CDR3 protein: ASNHQENTEAF
V gene: TRBV7-9
J gene: TRBJ1-1

CDR3 protein: ASSYQAGGSTDTQY
V gene: TRBV6-5
J gene: TRBJ2-3

CDR3 protein: ASSIGQAGTEAF
V gene: TRBV5-1
J gene: TRBJ1-1

CDR3 protein: ASSGLAGVIDTQY
V gene: TRBV9
J gene: TRBJ2-3

CDR3 protein: ASSELSRDSYEQY
V gene: TRBV2
J gene: TRBJ2-7

CDR3 protein: ASSVDSHTYEQY
V gene: TRBV9
J gene: TRBJ2-7

CDR3 protein: ASSLRSGLGTDTQY
V gene: TRBV27
J gene: TRBJ2-3

CDR3 protein: ASSHVLGDNYGYT
V gene: TRBV4-1
J gene: TRBJ1-2

CDR3 protein: ASSFGRTERQETQY
V gene: TRBV28
J gene: TRBJ2-5

CDR3 protein: ASSFATGWDSPLH
V gene: TRBV7-9
J gene: TRBJ1-6

CDR3 protein: ASTPLASSSNEQF
V gene: TRBV19
J gene: TRBJ2-1

CDR3 protein: ASSLASGGRSYNEQF
V gene: TRBV27
J gene: TRBJ2-1

CDR3 protein: ASSPTRVNTGELF
V gene: TRBV11-2
J gene: TRBJ2-2

CDR3 protein: ASSSNRNSYEQY
V gene: TRBV5-4
J gene: TRBJ2-7

CDR3 protein: ASSHEGTRSYEQY
V gene: TRBV4-2
J gene: TRBJ2-7

CDR3 protein: ASSLIDRVAGELF
V gene: TRBV11-3
J gene: TRBJ2-2

CDR3 protein: ASSQDYLWQGGETQY
V gene: TRBV14
J gene: TRBJ2-5

CDR3 protein: ATSRSDKNTEAF
V gene: TRBV15
J gene: TRBJ1-1

CDR3 protein: ATRAGTGGYEQY
V gene: TRBV6-5
J gene: TRBJ2-7

CDR3 protein: ASSLRSRSRPETQY
V gene: TRBV7-9
J gene: TRBJ2-5

CDR3 protein: ASSLDLADTQY
V gene: TRBV11-2
J gene: TRBJ2-3

CDR3 protein: ASSRGAGGPANEQF
V gene: TRBV5-1
J gene: TRBJ2-1

CDR3 protein: SVITSVSYEQY
V gene: TRBV29-1
J gene: TRBJ2-7

CDR3 protein: ASRQGGYNEQF
V gene: TRBV27
J gene: TRBJ2-1

CDR3 protein: ASSSLQGSSYNSPLH
V gene: TRBV19
J gene: TRBJ1-6

CDR3 protein: ASKSRVENTEAF
V gene: TRBV19
J gene: TRBJ1-1

CDR3 protein: ASSPGAGYT
V gene: TRBV5-4
J gene: TRBJ1-2

CDR3 protein: ASSIGRSLGSQPQH
V gene: TRBV19
J gene: TRBJ1-5

CDR3 protein: ASSPDRESIYGYT
V gene: TRBV7-3
J gene: TRBJ1-2

CDR3 protein: ASSFIGTGELF
V gene: TRBV28
J gene: TRBJ2-2

CDR3 protein: ASSSDRGGYT
V gene: TRBV7-9
J gene: TRBJ1-2

CDR3 protein: ASSSNISGRTYNEQF
V gene: TRBV28
J gene: TRBJ2-1

CDR3 protein: ASSPVSMNTEAF
V gene: TRBV7-9
J gene: TRBJ1-1

CDR3 protein: ASRGLAGALGETQY
V gene: TRBV28
J gene: TRBJ2-5

CDR3 protein: ASSVWEGELYEQY
V gene: TRBV4-1
J gene: TRBJ2-7

CDR3 protein: ASSSGLAGGTTNTGELF
V gene: TRBV5-1
J gene: TRBJ2-2

CDR3 protein: ASSQRLAEIQETQY
V gene: TRBV23-1
J gene: TRBJ2-5

CDR3 protein: ASSITSDRSANTEAF
V gene: TRBV13
J gene: TRBJ1-1

CDR3 protein: ASSSGQRDQPQH
V gene: TRBV28
J gene: TRBJ1-5

CDR3 protein: ASSEADRGLGGYT
V gene: TRBV6-1
J gene: TRBJ1-2

CDR3 protein: ASSDGTPYNTEAF
V gene: TRBV10-1
J gene: TRBJ1-1